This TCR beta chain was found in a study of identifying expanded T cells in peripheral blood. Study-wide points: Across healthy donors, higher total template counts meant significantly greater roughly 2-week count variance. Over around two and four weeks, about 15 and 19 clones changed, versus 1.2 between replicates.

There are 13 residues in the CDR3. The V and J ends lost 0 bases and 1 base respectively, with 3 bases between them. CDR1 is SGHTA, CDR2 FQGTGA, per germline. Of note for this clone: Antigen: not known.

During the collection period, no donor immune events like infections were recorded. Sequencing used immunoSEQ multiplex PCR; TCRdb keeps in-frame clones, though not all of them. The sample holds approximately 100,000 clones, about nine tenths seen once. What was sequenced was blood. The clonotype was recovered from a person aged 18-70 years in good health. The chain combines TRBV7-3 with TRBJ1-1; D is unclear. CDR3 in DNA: TGTGCCAGCAGCTTAACGGGGAACACTGAAGCTTTCTTT. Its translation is CASSLTGNTEAFF.